Presented here are 14 T cell receptor beta chains from one specimen sequenced in a study of blood T cell repertoires in COVID-19. Sequencing used immunoSEQ multiplex PCR; TCRdb keeps in-frame clones, though not all of them. The sample has over 85,000 clones, roughly 81% seen once; the top ten hold 7.5% to 10%. The sequencing input was peripheral blood. The source is a man aged 35-49 years with active or convalescent COVID-19.

V is TRBV7-2 and J is TRBJ2-5; 8 bases agree with TRBD2. CDR1 is SGHTA and CDR2 is FQGNSA in the germline V gene. The V segment lost 3 bases and the J segment 5 bases; nucleotides outside the gene matches: 5. This CDR3 region has 14 residues. This chain's CDR3 is CASSFGGARETQYF. The DNA of the CDR3 is TGTGCCAGCAGCTTCGGGGGGGCTCGGGAGACCCAGTACTTC.

The J gene is TRBJ1-5, the V gene TRBV30; no definite D call. The CDR3 is 14 amino acids. Trimming left V 1 base short and J 3 bases short, with 10 bases between. CDR1 is GTSNPN and CDR2 is SVGIG in the germline V gene (reference sequence). The CDR3 bases are TGTGCCTGGAGTGGGGTGGGCACCAATCAGCCCCAGCATTTT. Translating gives CAWSGVGTNQPQHF. The full variable domain, rest sourced from reference TRBV30 and TRBJ1-5, is SQTIHQWPATLVQPVGSPLSLECTVEGTSNPNLYWYRQAAGRGLQLLFYSVGIGQISSEVPQNLSASRPQDRQFILSSKKLLLSDSGFYLCAWSGVGTNQPQHFGDGTRLSIL.

For the CDR3, the DNA is TGTGCCAGCTCACCCCAGGAAGAGACCCAGTACTTC. Amino acids: CASSPQEETQYF. The chain combines TRBV18 with TRBJ2-5; D gene uncertain. The germline V and J ends were trimmed by 3 bases and 3 bases, with 5 bases remaining between them. The CDR3 has 12 residues. Germline values: CDR1 KGHSH, CDR2 LQKENI.

The chain joins TRBV5-1 to TRBJ2-3, with D possibly matching TRBD1 (5 bases). The CDR3 has 16 amino acids. V was pared by 4 bases and J by 3 bases, with 18 bases between. CDR1 and CDR2 from the germline V gene are SGHRS and YFSETQ. CDR3 sequence (DNA): TGCGCCAGCAGCATCAATCCAGGGATTGGAACAGATACGCAGTATTTT. The encoded protein is CASSINPGIGTDTQYF.

The chain combines TRBV7-9 with TRBJ1-4, with 7 bases aligning to TRBD1. The V gene's germline CDR1 is SEHNR and CDR2 FQNEAQ (reference sequence). The CDR3 length is 15 residues. Unmatched junction bases numbered 8, after V lost 2 bases and J lost 8 bases. The CDR3 loop reads CASSLRQGVDEKLFF. The CDR3 nucleotides read TGTGCCAGCAGCTTAAGACAGGGTGTTGACGAAAAACTGTTTTTT. Drawing the rest from reference TRBV7-9 and TRBJ1-4, the complete variable domain is DTGVSQNPRHKITKRGQNVTFRCDPISEHNRLYWYRQTLGQGPEFLTYFQNEAQLEKSRLLSDRFSAERPKGSFSTLEIQRTEQGDSAMYLCASSLRQGVDEKLFFGSGTQLSVL.

The J gene is TRBJ1-6, the V gene TRBV2; D is unclear. Deletions cut 7 bases from V and 3 bases from J, with 10 bases between. This CDR3 is built from 14 residues. CDR1 SNHLY and CDR2 FYNNEI come from the germline V gene. CDR3: CASTPSGYNSPLHF. The CDR3, as DNA: TGTGCCAGCACCCCGAGTGGCTATAATTCACCCCTCCACTTT.

The gene calls are TRBV12-5 and TRBJ2-5; the D gene is possibly TRBD1 (6 bases). The ends were cut back, 4 bases at V and 0 bases at J, with 12 bases in the middle. In germline, CDR1 is LGHNT, CDR2 FRNRAP. This CDR3 comprises 15 residues. The chain's CDR3 is CASGSTGPDQETQYF. CDR3 DNA: TGTGCTAGTGGTTCCACAGGGCCGGACCAAGAGACCCAGTACTTC.

The CDR3 nucleotides are TGTGCCAGTAACCCCCGACAGAACACCGGGGAGCTGTTTTTT. Its protein is CASNPRQNTGELFF. The chain combines TRBV19 with TRBJ2-2; D call uncertain. The germline CDR1 and CDR2 sequences are LNHDA and SQIVND (reference sequence). V was trimmed by 7 bases and J by 1 base, leaving 10 bases between them. The CDR3 extends over 14 amino acids.

The chain carries TRBV5-1 and TRBJ1-6; TRBD1 might be the D (6 bases). Germline CDR1 SGHRS, CDR2 YFSETQ. V dropped 0 bases and J dropped 3 bases, with 13 bases sitting between them. The CDR3 length is 17 residues. The CDR3 DNA is TGCGCCAGCAGCTTGGGTTCAGGGGCCGGCTATAATTCACCCCTCCACTTT. Residues: CASSLGSGAGYNSPLHF. The variable domain in full, completed from reference TRBV5-1 and TRBJ1-6, reads KAGVTQTPRYLIKTRGQQVTLSCSPISGHRSVSWYQQTPGQGLQFLFEYFSETQRNKGNFPGRFSGRQFSNSRSEMNVSTLELGDSALYLCASSLGSGAGYNSPLHFGNGTRLTVT.

The gene calls are TRBV7-3 and TRBJ2-1; D is possibly TRBD2 (7 bases). V dropped 1 base and J dropped 9 bases, with 19 bases sitting between them. Germline V gene lookup returns CDR1 SGHTA and CDR2 FQGTGA. This CDR3 comprises 16 residues. CDR3 sequence reads: CASSLREGGPFSEQFF. CDR3 nucleotide sequence: TGTGCCAGCAGCTTAAGGGAGGGGGGGCCCTTTAGTGAGCAGTTCTTC.

The chain carries TRBV4-2 and TRBJ1-2; D is perhaps TRBD1 (6 bases). The germline gives CDR1 LGHNA, CDR2 YNFKEQ. The ends were cut back, 0 bases at V and 4 bases at J, with 12 bases in the middle. The CDR3 totals 15 residues. CDR3 in DNA: TGTGCCAGCAGCCAAGAAGCTCAGACAGGCTATGGCTACACCTTC. It codes for CASSQEAQTGYGYTF.

The rearrangement uses TRBV7-6 and TRBJ1-4, with D possibly TRBD1 on 6 matching bases. Germline CDR1 and CDR2: SGHVS and FNYEAQ. The CDR3 loop spans 15 amino acids. V shed 2 bases and J shed 7 bases, with 14 bases lying between them. Written as DNA, the CDR3 is TGTGCCAGCAGCTTACAGGCAGGGGCCCCTGAAAAACTGTTTTTT. Residues: CASSLQAGAPEKLFF.

The chain uses TRBV30 and TRBJ1-2, with 7 positions matching TRBD1. The CDR3 loop spans 14 amino acids. The V gene end was trimmed by 5 bases and the J gene end by 8 bases; junction bases not matched to a gene: 14. CDR1 and CDR2 from the germline V gene are GTSNPN and SVGIG (reference sequence). The CDR3: CAWAPGQLWGGYTF. CDR3 nucleotides: TGTGCCTGGGCTCCGGGACAGCTATGGGGAGGCTACACCTTC.

V and J are TRBV29-1 and TRBJ1-1; D is unclear. V was pared by 7 bases and J by 4 bases, with 10 bases between. The CDR3 extends over 11 amino acids. Germline V gives CDR1 SQVTM, CDR2 ANQGSEA. The CDR3: CSADGSTEAFF. CDR3 bases: TGCAGCGCTGACGGGAGCACTGAAGCTTTCTTT.